The 18 T cell receptor beta chains below were found in one sample sequenced in a study of shared clonotypes between healthy human individuals. Produced via immunoSEQ multiplex PCR; TCRdb's table is partial and in-frame only. The table shows 2 million to 2.5 million clones, with roughly 93% occurring only once. The source material was naive CD4+ T cells from PBMCs. Specified subset: CD45RA+ positively selected. The receptors originated from a man aged 18-30 years in good health. Some clones in this sample may be carry-over from other donors' samples.

This clone showed up just a few times. CDR3 amino acids: CASSQDPRPNTEAFF. The DNA of the CDR3 is TGCGCCAGCAGCCAAGATCCCCGACCGAACACTGAAGCTTTCTTT. This chain joins TRBV4-1 and TRBJ1-1; D call uncertain. V was shortened by 0 bases and J by 1 base, with 9 bases between the two germline ends. This CDR3 has 15 amino acids. Germline V gene data show CDR1 as MGHRA and CDR2 as YSYEKL.

J is TRBJ2-7 and V is TRBV29-1, with TRBD1 matching 8 bases. The CDR3 contains 13 residues. Trimming at V came to 5 bases and at J to 6 bases, leaving 9 bases not matched to a gene. The germline CDR1 and CDR2 sequences are SQVTM and ANQGSEA. CDR3: CSVPGGFQGEQYF. In DNA, the CDR3 is TGCAGCGTTCCAGGGGGCTTTCAAGGCGAGCAGTACTTC.

This chain connects TRBV28 to TRBJ1-3, with D uncertain. V shed 3 bases and J shed 2 bases, with 14 bases lying between them. The CDR3 has 16 residues. Germline CDR1 and CDR2: MDHEN and SYDVKM. The CDR3 region is CASSLRRIYTGNTIYF. The CDR3 nucleotides read TGTGCCAGCAGTTTGCGCCGAATTTACACTGGAAACACCATATATTTT.

This clone was counted a single time. This chain links TRBV4-2 with TRBJ2-1; 9 bases agree with TRBD2. CDR1 is LGHNA and CDR2 is YNFKEQ in the germline V gene. The CDR3 has 15 residues. V gave up 3 bases and J gave up 9 bases; unmatched junction bases: 9. CDR3 sequence: CASSQEFFSGSEQFF. CDR3 in DNA: TGTGCCAGCAGCCAGGAATTTTTTAGCGGGAGTGAGCAGTTCTTC.

V gene TRBV9 combines with J gene TRBJ2-1; a weak D match, TRBD2 (5 bases). This CDR3 has 15 residues. Germline V gene lookup returns CDR1 SGDLS and CDR2 YYNGEE. Trimming pared 0 bases from V and 7 bases from J, leaving 14 bases between. CDR3 amino acids: CASSVDSDPRNEQFF. CDR3 coding DNA: TGTGCCAGCAGCGTAGATAGCGACCCCCGTAATGAGCAGTTCTTC.

The chain carries TRBV10-3 and TRBJ2-3, with 7 nucleotides matching TRBD2. CDR3 size: 16 residues. The trim removed 2 bases at V and 0 bases at J, leaving 5 bases unmatched. Germline CDR1 reads ENHRY; CDR2 reads SYGVKD. The DNA for the CDR3 is TGTGCCATCAGTGAGGGAAGCGGGACTAGCACAGATACGCAGTATTTT. Its translation: CAISEGSGTSTDTQYF.

V is TRBV6-1 and J is TRBJ2-1; 8 nucleotides line up with TRBD2. CDR3 length: 16 residues. Losses at the gene ends were 3 bases for V and 5 bases for J; bases not matched to a gene: 9. Germline V CDR1 and CDR2: MNHNS, SASEGT. CDR3 residues: CASSDLQRGINNEQFF. CDR3 bases: TGTGCCAGCAGTGATTTGCAGCGGGGGATTAACAATGAGCAGTTCTTC.

The chain carries TRBV28 and TRBJ2-3, with 7 bases fitting TRBD2. V shed 7 bases, J shed 1 base, and the junction held 8 bases outside the gene matches. CDR3 size: 15 residues. Germline assignment: CDR1 MDHEN and CDR2 SYDVKM. CDR3 nucleotides: TGTGCCAGCACCAGACTAGCTCCTGGCACAGATACGCAGTATTTT. Protein sequence: CASTRLAPGTDTQYF.

The chain couples TRBV18 to TRBJ1-5, with D perhaps matching TRBD1 (5 bases). The CDR3 has 14 amino acids. The germline V and J ends were trimmed by 5 bases and 7 bases, with 15 bases remaining between them. Germline CDR1 KGHSH, CDR2 LQKENI. CDR3 sequence: CASSSGAGDQPQHF. The CDR3 bases are TGTGCCAGCTCATCTGGAGCGGGGGACCAGCCCCAGCATTTT.

As to this clone: The sample has other DNA sequences that encode this CDR3 too. V and J are TRBV7-9 and TRBJ1-3, with TRBD1 matching 8 bases. Germline CDR1 reads SEHNR; CDR2 reads FQNEAQ (reference sequence). This CDR3 spans 14 amino acids. Unmatched junction bases numbered 2, after V lost 3 bases and J lost 4 bases. The CDR3: CASSLDRAGNTIYF. CDR3 DNA sequence: TGTGCCAGCAGCTTGGACAGGGCCGGAAACACCATATATTTT.

The V call is TRBV28, the J call TRBJ2-1; D uncertain. V was shortened by 6 bases and J by 8 bases, with 8 bases between the two germline ends. Germline CDR1 reads MDHEN; CDR2 reads SYDVKM. The CDR3 is made up of 11 amino acids. CDR3 residues: CASRASYEQFF. In DNA, the CDR3 is TGTGCCAGCAGGGCAAGCTATGAGCAGTTCTTC. The full variable domain, its missing parts supplied by reference TRBV28 and TRBJ2-1, is DVKVTQSSRYLVKRTGEKVFLECVQDMDHENMFWYRQDPGLGLRLIYFSYDVKMKEKGDIPEGYSVSREKKERFSLILESASTNQTSMYLCASRASYEQFFGPGTRLTVL.

This chain links TRBV4-1 with TRBJ1-2, with D possibly TRBD1 on 5 matching bases. Trimming stripped 2 bases from V and 4 bases from J, with 23 bases between. The CDR3 consists of 18 residues. Germline loops: CDR1 MGHRA, CDR2 YSYEKL. CDR3 sequence (DNA): TGCGCCAGCAGCCAACGAGGCGGGGGGACTTCGCTTGGCTATGGCTACACCTTC. Translated: CASSQRGGGTSLGYGYTF.

This rearrangement joins TRBV7-2 to TRBJ2-7; D gene unclear. Germline CDR1 is SGHTA and CDR2 is FQGNSA. The CDR3 totals 12 residues. V lost 6 bases and J lost 8, with 14 bases in between. The CDR3 sequence: CASRDTTGKQYF. Written as DNA, the CDR3 is TGTGCCAGCAGAGATACTACTGGGAAGCAGTACTTC.

With regard to this clone: The sample carries other DNA sequences with the same CDR3. The chain couples TRBV5-1 to TRBJ2-5, with D possibly TRBD1 on 5 matching bases. The CDR3 has 12 amino acids. In germline, CDR1 is SGHRS, CDR2 YFSETQ. Trimming took 4 bases from V and 5 from J, leaving 9 bases between them. CDR3: CASSPAGETQYF. CDR3 nucleotides: TGCGCCAGCAGCCCCGCAGGGGAGACCCAGTACTTC. Looking up the rest from reference TRBV5-1 and TRBJ2-5 gives the full variable domain: KAGVTQTPRYLIKTRGQQVTLSCSPISGHRSVSWYQQTPGQGLQFLFEYFSETQRNKGNFPGRFSGRQFSNSRSEMNVSTLELGDSALYLCASSPAGETQYFGPGTRLLVL.

A note on this clone: Other nucleotide sequences in the sample specify the same CDR3. The chain combines TRBV28 with TRBJ2-7; D is perhaps TRBD2 (5 bases). Germline assignment: CDR1 MDHEN and CDR2 SYDVKM. The CDR3 length is 13 residues. V shed 5 bases and J shed 1 base, with 9 bases lying between them. CDR3 residues: CASSGGSSYEQYF. In DNA form, the CDR3 reads TGTGCCAGCAGTGGAGGATCGTCCTACGAGCAGTACTTC. The entire variable domain, with the rest obtained from reference TRBV28 and TRBJ2-7, is as follows: DVKVTQSSRYLVKRTGEKVFLECVQDMDHENMFWYRQDPGLGLRLIYFSYDVKMKEKGDIPEGYSVSREKKERFSLILESASTNQTSMYLCASSGGSSYEQYFGPGTRLTVT.

The rearrangement uses TRBV7-2 and TRBJ2-7; possibly TRBD2 for D (5 bases). V gave up 3 bases and J gave up 6 bases, with 21 bases separating them. The CDR3 extends over 16 amino acids. Germline CDR1 SGHTA, CDR2 FQGNSA. This CDR3 reads CASSLIRLRGSSEQYF. As DNA, the CDR3 is TGTGCCAGCAGCTTGATTCGGCTTAGAGGGAGTAGCGAGCAGTACTTC.

The chain recombines TRBV15 with TRBJ2-7; 8 bases are a match to TRBD1. Germline V gene lookup returns CDR1 LNHNV and CDR2 YYDKDF (reference sequence). The CDR3 sequence is 17 residues long. The J segment lost 4 bases and the V segment lost 1 base, leaving 12 bases of the junction unmatched. The CDR3 coding sequence is TGTGCCACCAGCAGAGGGTTAGGACAGGGAAGGGGTTACGAGCAGTACTTC. Its translation: CATSRGLGQGRGYEQYF.

This chain joins TRBV2 and TRBJ2-3; D is perhaps TRBD2 (6 bases). Germline CDR1 SNHLY, CDR2 FYNNEI. V shed 7 bases and J shed 3 bases, with 17 bases lying between them. There are 15 residues in the CDR3. CDR3 residues: CASNYGGGRTDTQYF. In nucleotides, the CDR3 is TGTGCCAGCAATTACGGGGGTGGGCGGACAGATACGCAGTATTTT.